This T cell receptor beta chain came from a study of tumor-infiltrating lymphocytes in primary liver carcinoma. About the study: Participating patients were men and women between 30 and 69 years old. Tissue type made little difference to sample yields of roughly 3.65 to 7.5 million productive TCRbeta reads.

In regard to this clonotype: Its antigen remains unidentified. One end of the junction varies from germline; a read error may be responsible.

Taking about 19-31 mg of unsorted bulk tissue, the authors co-extracted RNA and DNA. Chronic HBV infection was present in the patients, who were treatment-naive. The study's findings and limits: Tumor-blood pairs (like tumor-adjacent pairs) overlapped less than tumor region pairs did.

Researchers generated TCR beta cDNA from approximately 0.55 ug of total RNA, relying on a constant-region primer. Three nested multiplex PCR rounds, a slightly modified ARM-PCR, produced the libraries for TCR beta. Each CDR3 protein is one row after TCRdb ran MiXCR on the multiplex PCR reads. The sample lists 90,000 to 110,000 distinct CDR3 sequences; roughly four fifths were seen once. Input material: liver tumor tissue from sampling region 3. As for subset: tumor region T3, left-lateral pole. The receptor was isolated from a man aged 35-49 years with primary liver carcinoma and hepatitis B virus infection.

CDR3 sequence reads: CVSSSTSANTGELFF. CDR3 DNA: TGTGTCAGCAGTTCGACTAGTGCGAACACCGGGGAGCTGTTTTTT. The rearrangement uses TRBV5-4 and TRBJ2-2, with D perhaps TRBD2 (6 bases). The CDR3 length is 15 residues. Germline loops: CDR1 SGHNT, CDR2 YYREEE (reference sequence).